This T cell receptor (beta chain) appears in the sequencing data of a study of T-cell reconstitution after alpha-beta-depleted transplantation in children. Construction of the TCRbeta library involved unique molecular identifiers. TCRdb used MiXCR to reprocess the PCR reads, holding one entry per CDR3 protein. The profile shows a few hundred thousand distinct CDR3 sequences, 7.5% to 10% of them singletons. This CDR3 has 16 amino acids. The germline V gene has CDR1 SEHNR and CDR2 FQNEAQ (reference sequence). Trimming took 2 bases from V and 6 from J, leaving 16 bases between them. This clonotype appeared many times.

The V call is TRBV7-9, the J call TRBJ1-4; D call uncertain. The specimen comprised PBMCs from the stem cell graft donor, sampled from the stem cell graft. The receptor's source is a human donor who donated a stem cell graft to a child with SCID. The CDR3: CASSLTVGVPDEKLFF. The CDR3 region has the DNA TGTGCCAGCAGCTTAACGGTCGGGGTTCCAGATGAAAAACTGTTTTTT.